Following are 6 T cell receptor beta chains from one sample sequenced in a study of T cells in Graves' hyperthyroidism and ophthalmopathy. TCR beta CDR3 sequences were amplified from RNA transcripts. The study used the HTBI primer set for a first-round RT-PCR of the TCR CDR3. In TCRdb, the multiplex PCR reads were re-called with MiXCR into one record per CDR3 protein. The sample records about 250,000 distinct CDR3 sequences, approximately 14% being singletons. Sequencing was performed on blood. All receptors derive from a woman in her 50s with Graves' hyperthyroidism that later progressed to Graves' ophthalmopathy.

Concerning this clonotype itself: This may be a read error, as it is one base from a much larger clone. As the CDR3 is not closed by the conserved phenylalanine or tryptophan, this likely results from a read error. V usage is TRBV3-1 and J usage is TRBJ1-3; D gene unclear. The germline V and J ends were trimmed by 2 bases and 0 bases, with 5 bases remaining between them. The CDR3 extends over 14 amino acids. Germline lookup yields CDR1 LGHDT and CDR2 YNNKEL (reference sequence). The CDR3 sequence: CASSQSHSGNTIYL. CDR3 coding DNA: TGTGCCAGCAGCCAAAGTCACTCTGGAAACACCATATATCTT.

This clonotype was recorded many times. The CDR3 spells CASSFGSNYGYTF. The CDR3 DNA reads TGTGCCAGCAGTTTCGGCAGCAACTATGGCTACACCTTC. The J gene is TRBJ1-2, the V gene TRBV12-3 or TRBV12-4; the D is unclear. The CDR3 has 13 residues. The V gene lost 3 bases and the J gene lost 2 bases, with 7 bases spanning the gap.

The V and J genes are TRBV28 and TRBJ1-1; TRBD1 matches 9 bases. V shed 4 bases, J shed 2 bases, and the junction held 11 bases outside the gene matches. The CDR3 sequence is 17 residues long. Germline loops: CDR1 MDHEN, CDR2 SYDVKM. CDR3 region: CASSSPQGATTNTEAFF. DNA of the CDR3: TGTGCCAGCAGTTCACCACAGGGGGCAACAACTAACACTGAAGCTTTCTTT.

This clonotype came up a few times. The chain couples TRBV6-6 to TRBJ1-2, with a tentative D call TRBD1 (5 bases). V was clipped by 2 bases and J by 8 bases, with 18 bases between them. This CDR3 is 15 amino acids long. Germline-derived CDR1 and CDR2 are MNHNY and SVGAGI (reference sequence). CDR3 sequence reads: CASSYQGQGIYGYTF. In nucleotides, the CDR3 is TGTGCCAGCAGTTACCAGGGCCAGGGAATTTACGGCTACACCTTC.

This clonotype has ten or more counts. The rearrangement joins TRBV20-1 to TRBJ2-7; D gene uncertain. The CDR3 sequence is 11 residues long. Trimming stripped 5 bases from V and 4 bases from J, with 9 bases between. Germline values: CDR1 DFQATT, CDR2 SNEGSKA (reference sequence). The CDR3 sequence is CSAGPHYEQYF. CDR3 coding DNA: TGCAGTGCTGGGCCCCATTACGAGCAGTACTTC.

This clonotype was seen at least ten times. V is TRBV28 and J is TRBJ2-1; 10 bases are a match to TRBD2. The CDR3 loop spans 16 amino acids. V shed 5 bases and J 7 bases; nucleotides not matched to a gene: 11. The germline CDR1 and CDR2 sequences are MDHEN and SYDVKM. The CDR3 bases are TGTGCCAGCAGTGAGCGGGAGGGAACATTTAGGAATGAGCAGTTCTTC. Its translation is CASSEREGTFRNEQFF.